This paragraph covers one TCR beta chain sequence. An end of the junction does not agree with germline; a read error may underlie this. The data are from a study of identical twins. A single record per CDR3 protein comes from TCRdb applying MiXCR to the 5' RACE reads. The table shows about 530,000 distinct CDR3 sequences, with around 22% occurring only once. The CDR3 runs to 18 residues. These data were also filed under a second study, of yellow fever vaccine responses in identical twins.

The receptor was isolated from a woman under 30 in good health. Sequenced sample: CD4+ T cells sorted from blood. The V gene is TRBV12-3 or TRBV12-4, the J gene TRBJ2-2, with 12 bases matching TRBD2. This CDR3 is CSSSTGLAGPSNTGELFF. As DNA, the CDR3 is TGTTCCAGCAGTACCGGACTAGCGGGACCTTCGAACACCGGGGAGCTGTTTTTT.